Following are 25 T cell receptor beta chains from one sample sequenced in a study of T cell changes during pregnancy in multiple sclerosis. Profiled with immunoSEQ multiplex PCR; TCRdb holds only in-frame clones, not every one. Seen here are approximately 40,000 clones, over 90% observed once, and the top ten hold roughly 0.38%. This specimen was CD4+ T cells from peripheral blood mononuclear cells, taken after pregnancy. These receptors all come from a female donor in good health, enrolled as a control in a pregnancy study.

This chain connects TRBV30 to TRBJ2-3, with D unclear. The ends were cut back, 8 bases at V and 6 bases at J, with 9 bases in the middle. The CDR3 consists of 10 residues. Germline CDR1 reads GTSNPN; CDR2 reads SVGIG (reference sequence). This CDR3 is CAVRRDTQYF. The CDR3 bases are TGTGCCGTAAGGCGGGATACGCAGTATTTT.

This chain connects TRBV7-2 to TRBJ2-7; D perhaps matches TRBD2 (5 bases). In germline, CDR1 is SGHTA, CDR2 FQGNSA. The CDR3 is 12 residues long. V was trimmed by 5 bases and J by 1 base, leaving 6 bases between them. Here the CDR3 reads CASSGLSYEQYF. Here the CDR3 DNA reads TGTGCCAGCAGCGGACTTTCCTACGAGCAGTACTTC. Complete variable domain (other parts from reference TRBV7-2 and TRBJ2-7): GAGVSQSPSNKVTEKGKDVELRCDPISGHTALYWYRQSLGQGLEFLIYFQGNSAPDKSGLPSDRFSAERTGGSVSTLTIQRTQQEDSAVYLCASSGLSYEQYFGPGTRLTVT.

This chain uses TRBV6-6 with TRBJ2-7; possibly TRBD2 for D (7 bases). Trimming shortened V by 0 bases and J by 7 bases, and 10 bases separated the two germline ends. This CDR3 region has 13 residues. Germline values: CDR1 MNHNY, CDR2 SVGAGI (reference sequence). For the CDR3, the DNA is TGTGCCAGCAGTTACTCGAGGGGGGGGGAGCAGTACTTC. Its translation is CASSYSRGGEQYF.

The chain uses TRBV5-4 and TRBJ2-1, with 7 bases aligning to TRBD2. The CDR3 sequence is 15 residues long. Germline loops: CDR1 SGHNT, CDR2 YYREEE (reference sequence). After removal of 2 bases from V and 0 bases from J, the junction contained 2 bases not matched to a gene. The CDR3 spells CASSFGLGSYNEQFF. The CDR3 coding sequence is TGTGCCAGCAGCTTCGGACTAGGCTCCTACAATGAGCAGTTCTTC.

The chain combines TRBV7-7 with TRBJ2-5; the D gene is possibly TRBD2 (5 bases). The germline V and J ends were trimmed by 6 bases and 4 bases, with 15 bases remaining between them. CDR3 length equals 14 residues. CDR1 is SSHAT, CDR2 FNYEAQ, per germline (reference sequence). CDR3 DNA sequence: TGTGCCAGCAGTCCCGATCAGCGGCCAGAGACCCAGTACTTC. Translation: CASSPDQRPETQYF.

The rearrangement joins TRBV19 to TRBJ2-3, with 7 bases aligning to TRBD1. There are 14 residues in the CDR3. From germline, CDR1 is LNHDA and CDR2 SQIVND (reference sequence). J gave up 0 bases and V 6 bases, and 3 bases lay outside the gene matches. Here the CDR3 DNA reads TGTGCCAGTAGCCCGACAGGGAGCACAGATACGCAGTATTTT. It encodes CASSPTGSTDTQYF.

The V gene is TRBV5-6, the J gene TRBJ2-7; the D gene is possibly TRBD1 (6 bases). V was trimmed by 0 bases and J by 6 bases, leaving 16 bases between them. CDR3 size: 15 residues. Germline V lookup: CDR1 SGHDT, CDR2 YYEEEE. CDR3 in DNA: TGTGCCAGCAGCTTGGCGGGTCAGGGGCGGTTCGAGCAGTACTTC. Its translation: CASSLAGQGRFEQYF.

This clone was found once. The V gene is TRBV7-2, the J gene TRBJ2-4, with TRBD1 matching over 7 bases. This CDR3 contains 19 residues. Germline CDR1 is SGHTA and CDR2 is FQGNSA. Trimming cost V 3 bases and J 0 bases; bases outside gene matches: 14. The CDR3 DNA reads TGTGCCAGCAGCTTTACCGGGACAGCGCAAAATTTAGCCAAAAACATTCAGTACTTC. Translated, it gives CASSFTGTAQNLAKNIQYF.

CDR3 in amino acids: CASSRGFGGNEQFF. DNA for the CDR3: TGTGCCAGCAGTCGGGGTTTCGGAGGGAATGAGCAGTTCTTC. J is TRBJ2-1 and V is TRBV6-4; D is possibly TRBD2 (6 bases). In germline, CDR1 is MRHNA, CDR2 SNTAGT. The CDR3 is 14 residues long. Trimming took off 5 bases at V and 7 bases at J, with 15 bases between the two ends.

V usage is TRBV7-9 and J usage is TRBJ1-3; no reliable D call. Germline CDR1 reads SEHNR; CDR2 reads FQNEAQ (reference sequence). The length of the CDR3 is 14 residues. V was shortened by 7 bases and J by 7 bases, with 17 bases between the two germline ends. CDR3 protein: CASIRSGGGNTIYF. In DNA, the CDR3 is TGTGCCAGCATTAGGAGTGGCGGTGGCAACACCATATATTTT.

J is TRBJ1-1 and V is TRBV6-5; 8 nucleotides match TRBD1. The CDR3 runs 14 residues. Losses at the gene ends were 6 bases for V and 6 bases for J; bases not matched to a gene: 9. Germline V gene sequence: CDR1 MNHEY, CDR2 SVGAGI. CDR3 sequence reads: CASRADRGRPEAFF. CDR3 bases: TGTGCCAGCAGGGCCGACAGGGGCCGACCTGAAGCTTTCTTT.

The J gene is TRBJ2-5, the V gene TRBV14; tentative D call: TRBD1 (5 bases). This CDR3 region has 13 residues. In germline, CDR1 is SGHDN, CDR2 FVKESK. V lost 1 base and J lost 4, with 7 bases in between. The CDR3: CASSQGGGETQYF. CDR3 sequence (DNA): TGTGCCAGCAGCCAAGGGGGCGGAGAGACCCAGTACTTC.

This sequence joins TRBV30 and TRBJ2-2, with 8 bases fitting TRBD2. The CDR3 length is 13 residues. J was trimmed by 2 bases and V by 7 bases; bases with no gene match: 3. Germline CDR1 is GTSNPN and CDR2 is SVGIG (reference sequence). In DNA form, the CDR3 reads TGTGCCTCACTAGCGGATAACACCGGGGAGCTGTTTTTT. This gives the protein CASLADNTGELFF.

This clone was found once. V gene TRBV19 combines with J gene TRBJ1-1; unclear D gene. Germline lookup yields CDR1 LNHDA and CDR2 SQIVND (reference sequence). This CDR3 comprises 14 residues. Trimming removed 5 bases from V and 3 bases from J, with 13 bases in between. CDR3 DNA: TGTGCCAGTAGTGCCTATTTTCCGGACACTGAAGCTTTCTTT. This translates into CASSAYFPDTEAFF.

The CDR3 bases are TGTGCCAGTAGTAAGGTCAGGGGATACGAGCAGTACTTC. Its protein is CASSKVRGYEQYF. The chain is built from TRBV19 and TRBJ2-7; D perhaps matches TRBD1 (6 bases). Trimming left V 4 bases short and J 4 bases short, with 11 bases between. CDR1 LNHDA and CDR2 SQIVND come from the germline V gene (reference sequence). This CDR3 has 13 amino acids.

The rearrangement links TRBV27 to TRBJ1-1, with D uncertain. Per germline, CDR1 MNHEY and CDR2 SMNVEV (reference sequence). The V end lost 3 bases, the J end lost 1 base, and 12 bases lay between the germline ends. The CDR3 spans 15 residues. The CDR3 is CASSLATDPNTEAFF. For the CDR3, the DNA is TGTGCCAGCAGTTTGGCTACAGACCCGAACACTGAAGCTTTCTTT.

The chain couples TRBV30 to TRBJ1-2; 8 bases fit TRBD1. Per germline, CDR1 GTSNPN and CDR2 SVGIG (reference sequence). The CDR3 covers 15 residues. V shed 2 bases, J shed 4 bases, and the junction held 9 bases outside the gene matches. The CDR3 DNA is TGTGCCTGGAGTCACGCGACAGGGGACTTCTATGGCTACACCTTC. Encoded protein: CAWSHATGDFYGYTF. Full variable domain (missing parts from reference TRBV30 and TRBJ1-2): SQTIHQWPATLVQPVGSPLSLECTVEGTSNPNLYWYRQAAGRGLQLLFYSVGIGQISSEVPQNLSASRPQDRQFILSSKKLLLSDSGFYLCAWSHATGDFYGYTFGSGTRLTVV.

This chain joins TRBV18 and TRBJ1-1; D is possibly TRBD1 (5 bases). V lost 3 bases and J 2 bases, leaving 10 bases between the germline ends. This CDR3 is 14 amino acids long. The V gene's germline CDR1 is KGHSH and CDR2 LQKENI. In DNA form, the CDR3 reads TGTGCCAGCTCACCGATCGGACAAAACACTGAAGCTTTCTTT. It yields the protein CASSPIGQNTEAFF. The whole variable domain, remainder taken from reference TRBV18 and TRBJ1-1, is NAGVMQNPRHLVRRRGQEARLRCSPMKGHSHVYWYRQLPEEGLKFMVYLQKENIIDESGMPKERFSAEFPKEGPSILRIQQVVRGDSAAYFCASSPIGQNTEAFFGQGTRLTVV.

This chain joins TRBV4-2 and TRBJ1-1; 10 bases agree with TRBD1. The CDR3 is 16 amino acids. Germline loops: CDR1 LGHNA, CDR2 YNFKEQ. V was pared by 3 bases and J by 6 bases, with 10 bases of the junction left unmatched. CDR3 coding DNA: TGTGCCAGCAGCCAGAATCCGGGACAGGGGATCTCTGAAGCTTTCTTT. Its translation: CASSQNPGQGISEAFF.

The rearrangement uses TRBV11-2 and TRBJ2-1, with TRBD2 matching over 8 bases. This CDR3 spans 12 amino acids. V gave up 6 bases and J gave up 9 bases; unmatched junction bases: 4. Germline V gives CDR1 SGHAT, CDR2 FQNNGV. The CDR3 nucleotides are TGTGCCAGCAGTAAAAGCGGGGGTGAGCAGTTCTTC. This encodes CASSKSGGEQFF.

The chain links TRBV9 to TRBJ2-5; 15 bases agree with TRBD2. CDR3 length: 16 residues. The germline gives CDR1 SGDLS, CDR2 YYNGEE. V lost 4 bases and J lost 4; bases outside the gene matches: 5. Here the CDR3 reads CASSPGLAGGGETQYF. CDR3 DNA: TGTGCCAGCAGCCCGGGACTAGCGGGAGGAGGAGAGACCCAGTACTTC.

In nucleotides, the CDR3 is TGTGCCAGCAGCTTCCAGAACTATGGCTACACCTTC. It translates to CASSFQNYGYTF. The rearrangement uses TRBV11-2 and TRBJ1-2; D unresolved. The CDR3 totals 12 residues. With 3 bases removed from V and 2 bases from J, the gap between germline ends came to 4 bases. Germline V lookup: CDR1 SGHAT, CDR2 FQNNGV. The whole variable domain, remainder taken from reference TRBV11-2 and TRBJ1-2, is EAGVAQSPRYKIIEKRQSVAFWCNPISGHATLYWYQQILGQGPKLLIQFQNNGVVDDSQLPKDRFSAERLKGVDSTLKIQPAKLEDSAVYLCASSFQNYGYTFGSGTRLTVV.

The V and J genes are TRBV5-4 and TRBJ2-2; D not resolved. The CDR3 has 16 amino acids. CDR1 and CDR2 (germline): SGHNT, YYREEE (reference sequence). V lost 0 bases to trimming and J lost 2 bases, with 11 bases between them. Written as DNA, the CDR3 is TGTGCCAGCAGCTTGGACTCCAACCTTAACACCGGGGAGCTGTTTTTT. Translated: CASSLDSNLNTGELFF. Full variable domain (missing parts from reference TRBV5-4 and TRBJ2-2): ETGVTQSPTHLIKTRGQQVTLRCSSQSGHNTVSWYQQALGQGPQFIFQYYREEENGRGNFPPRFSGLQFPNYSSELNVNALELDDSALYLCASSLDSNLNTGELFFGEGSRLTVL.

The chain combines TRBV29-1 with TRBJ2-7; 8 bases align to TRBD1. CDR3 length: 15 amino acids. From germline, CDR1 is SQVTM and CDR2 ANQGSEA. V lost 5 bases and J lost 0; bases outside the gene matches: 9. CDR3 coding DNA: TGCAGCGTTTTAACAGACAGGGGATTCTCCTACGAGCAGTACTTC. This encodes CSVLTDRGFSYEQYF.

This clone was counted a single time. This rearrangement joins TRBV19 to TRBJ2-5; the D gene is possibly TRBD2 (6 bases). The V end lost 6 bases, the J end lost 4 bases, and 21 bases lay between the germline ends. CDR3 length equals 16 residues. Germline V gives CDR1 LNHDA, CDR2 SQIVND (reference sequence). CDR3 coding DNA: TGTGCCAGTAGCCAAGGGGCCGGGGGTCGGGGAGAGACCCAGTACTTC. This codes for CASSQGAGGRGETQYF.